The present T cell receptor beta chain was sequenced within a study of OX40 agonist ivuxolimab in advanced cancers. Looking at the study overall: Ivuxolimab, an agonistic anti-OX40 (CD134) antibody, was given to patients.

Germline V gives CDR1 SEHNR, CDR2 FQNEAQ (reference sequence). This CDR3 comprises 14 residues. The V end was cut by 4 bases, the J end by 5 bases, with 12 bases between. Data came from immunoSEQ multiplex PCR; TCRdb stores just in-frame clones and leaves some out. Here the sample spans some 19,000 clones, more than 70% being singletons. This chain connects TRBV7-9 to TRBJ2-1, with D possibly matching TRBD2 (5 bases). The sample was CD4+ or CD8+ T cells sorted from blood, taken in a trial of the OX40 agonist ivuxolimab. This clonotype was sampled from an adult with an advanced solid tumor such as melanoma, head and neck, liver or kidney cancer. The CDR3 loop is CASSYPGKHNEQFF. The CDR3 coding sequence is TGTGCCAGCAGCTACCCCGGGAAACACAATGAGCAGTTCTTC.